This T cell receptor beta chain was captured by sequencing in a study of beta chain features in type 1 diabetes. Study-level background: Age, gender and cell yields were similar between patients and healthy donors.

The germline V gene has CDR1 SNHLY and CDR2 FYNNEI. V lost 7 bases to trimming and J lost 5 bases; unmatched junction nucleotides: 9. The CDR3 loop spans 14 amino acids. The investigators reverse transcribed all of the isolated RNA, so they sequenced expressed TCRB transcripts. Only in-frame clones appear in the TCRdb table, and some are missing; sequencing was by immunoSEQ multiplex PCR. The sample has about 320,000 clones, approximately 15% seen once; the top ten hold around 7%. The rearrangement joins TRBV2 to TRBJ1-1, with 8 bases that match TRBD1. Material: central memory CD4+ T cells from blood. This TCR was sampled from a man younger than 40 in good health. The CDR3 protein is CASIETGVWTEAFF. The CDR3 DNA sequence: TGTGCCAGCATAGAGACAGGGGTTTGGACTGAAGCTTTCTTT.